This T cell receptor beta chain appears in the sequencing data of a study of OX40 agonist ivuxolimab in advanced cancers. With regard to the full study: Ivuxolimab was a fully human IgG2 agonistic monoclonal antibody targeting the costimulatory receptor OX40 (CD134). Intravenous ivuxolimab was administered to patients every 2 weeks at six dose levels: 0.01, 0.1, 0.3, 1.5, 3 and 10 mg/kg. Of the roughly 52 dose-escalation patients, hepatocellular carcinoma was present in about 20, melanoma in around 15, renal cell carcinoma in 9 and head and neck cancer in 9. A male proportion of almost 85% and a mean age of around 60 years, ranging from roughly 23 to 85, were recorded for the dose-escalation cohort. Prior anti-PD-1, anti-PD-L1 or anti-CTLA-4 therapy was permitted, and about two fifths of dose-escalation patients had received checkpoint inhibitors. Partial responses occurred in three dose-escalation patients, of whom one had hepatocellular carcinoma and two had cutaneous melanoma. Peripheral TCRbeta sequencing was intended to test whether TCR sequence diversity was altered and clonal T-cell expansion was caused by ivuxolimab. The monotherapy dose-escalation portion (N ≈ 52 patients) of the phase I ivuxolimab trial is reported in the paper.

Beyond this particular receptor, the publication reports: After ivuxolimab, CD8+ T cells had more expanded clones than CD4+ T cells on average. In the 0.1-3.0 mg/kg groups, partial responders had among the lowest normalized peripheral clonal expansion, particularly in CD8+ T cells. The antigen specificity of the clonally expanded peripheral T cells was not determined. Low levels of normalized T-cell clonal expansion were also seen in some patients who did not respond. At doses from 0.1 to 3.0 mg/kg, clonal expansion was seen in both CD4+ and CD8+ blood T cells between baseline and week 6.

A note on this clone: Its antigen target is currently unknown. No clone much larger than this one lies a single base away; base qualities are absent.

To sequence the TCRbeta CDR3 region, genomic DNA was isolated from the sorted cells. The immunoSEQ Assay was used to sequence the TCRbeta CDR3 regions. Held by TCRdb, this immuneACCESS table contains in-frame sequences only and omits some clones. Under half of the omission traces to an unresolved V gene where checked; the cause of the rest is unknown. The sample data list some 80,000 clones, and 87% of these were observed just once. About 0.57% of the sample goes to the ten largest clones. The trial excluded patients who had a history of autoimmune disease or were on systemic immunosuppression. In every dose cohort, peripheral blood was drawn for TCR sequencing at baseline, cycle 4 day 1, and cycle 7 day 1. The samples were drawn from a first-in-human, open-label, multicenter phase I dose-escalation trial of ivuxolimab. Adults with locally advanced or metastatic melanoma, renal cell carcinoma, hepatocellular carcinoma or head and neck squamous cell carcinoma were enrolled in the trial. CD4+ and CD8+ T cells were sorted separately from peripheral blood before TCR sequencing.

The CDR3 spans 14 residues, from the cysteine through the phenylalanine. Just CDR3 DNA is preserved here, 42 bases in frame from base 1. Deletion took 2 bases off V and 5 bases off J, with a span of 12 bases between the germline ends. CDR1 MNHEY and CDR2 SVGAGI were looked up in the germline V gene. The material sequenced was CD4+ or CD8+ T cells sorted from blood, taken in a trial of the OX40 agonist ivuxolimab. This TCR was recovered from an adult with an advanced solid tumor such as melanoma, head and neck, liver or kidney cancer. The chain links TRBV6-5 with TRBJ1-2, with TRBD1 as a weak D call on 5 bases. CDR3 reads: CASSYRGLIYGYTF. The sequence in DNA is TGTGCCAGCAGTTACCGGGGACTGATTTATGGCTACACCTTC.